One sample yielded the 23 T cell receptor beta chains listed below, sequenced in a study of tumor-infiltrating lymphocytes in oesophageal squamous cell carcinoma. TCRdb reprocessed the PCR reads with MiXCR, giving one entry per CDR3 protein. The profile shows about 20,000 distinct CDR3 sequences, around 43% of them singletons. Source material: normal esophageal tissue next to the tumor. All receptors come from a female donor with esophageal squamous cell carcinoma.

A note on this clonotype: The junction differs from germline at one of its ends, possibly a read error. CDR3 sequence reads: CAWSPGQGASPLHF. CDR3 sequence (DNA): TGTGCCTGGAGTCCGGGACAGGGGGCATCACCCCTCCACTTC. This chain joins TRBV30 and TRBJ2-7; 12 nucleotides match TRBD1. Germline V gene data show CDR1 as GTSNPN and CDR2 as SVGIG (reference sequence). The CDR3 contains 14 residues.

This CDR3 reads CASSADPLISPYEQYF. For the CDR3, the DNA is TGTGCCAGCAGCGCGGACCCTCTCATATCCCCCTACGAGCAGTACTTC. The chain uses TRBV7-2 and TRBJ2-3, with D hard to call. Near its end, the DNA agrees better with TRBJ2-7, so the J call may be wrong. Germline V gene sequence: CDR1 SGHTA, CDR2 FQGNSA. The CDR3 extends over 16 amino acids.

Many counts were recorded for this clonotype. The rearrangement uses TRBV6-1 and TRBJ2-1, with 9 positions matching TRBD2. This CDR3 is 16 amino acids long. In germline, CDR1 is MNHNS, CDR2 SASEGT. J was trimmed by 3 bases and V by 2 bases; bases with no gene match: 5. The CDR3 protein is CASSETLAGYYNEQFF. The CDR3 DNA follows: TGTGCCAGCAGTGAAACTCTAGCGGGATACTACAATGAGCAGTTCTTC.

This clonotype qualifies as medium-sized. This rearrangement joins TRBV7-9 to TRBJ1-2, with 8 bases lining up with TRBD1. Trimming cost V 5 bases and J 3 bases; bases outside gene matches: 8. This CDR3 has 15 amino acids. The germline V gene has CDR1 SEHNR and CDR2 FQNEAQ (reference sequence). The CDR3 DNA sequence: TGTGCCAGCAGCCCAAGACAGGGGAAGGACTATGGCTACACCTTC. Its protein product is CASSPRQGKDYGYTF.

The CDR3 region has the DNA TGTGCCAGCAGTTACAGGGGTCCTAGCACAGATACGCAGTATTTT. Translation gives CASSYRGPSTDTQYF. The V gene is TRBV6-6, the J gene TRBJ2-3; TRBD1 might be the D (5 bases). This CDR3 has 15 amino acids. The V end lost 2 bases, the J end lost 0 bases, and 9 bases lay between the germline ends. The germline V gene encodes CDR1 MNHNY and CDR2 SVGAGI (reference sequence).

As regards this clonotype: In this CDR3 the conserved last residue, phenylalanine or tryptophan, is missing, so a read error is likely. No DNA is shown, since the ends of the CDR3 on it are uncertain; the CDR3 is the one TCRdb lists. V is TRBV6-8 and J is TRBJ2-6; the D call TRBD2 from the table was never checked on the DNA. Looked up from germline, CDR1 is MNHGY and CDR2 is SAAAGT. The CDR3 contains 17 residues when both ends are counted. This CDR3 reads CASSSPSGSSNEQFFGL.

The gene calls are TRBV7-6 and TRBJ2-5; D is perhaps TRBD2 (5 bases). The J call may be wrong; the DNA end is better matched by TRBJ2-7. CDR3 length: 14 residues. The germline CDR1 and CDR2 sequences are SGHVS and FNYEAQ. CDR3 residues: CASSLVLANYEQYF. The CDR3 coding sequence is TGTGCCAGCAGCTTAGTTCTAGCTAACTACGAGCAGTACTTC.

The chain uses TRBV7-6 and TRBJ2-5, with D uncertain. V was trimmed by 2 bases and J by 1 base, leaving 11 bases between them. Germline V CDR1 and CDR2: SGHVS, FNYEAQ. The length of the CDR3 is 15 residues. The CDR3: CASSLRASAQETQYF. The CDR3 region has the DNA TGTGCCAGCAGCTTAAGAGCGTCTGCCCAAGAGACCCAGTACTTC.

The table lists this clonotype with many counts. V usage is TRBV12-3 or TRBV12-4 and J usage is TRBJ2-3; 7 bases are shared with TRBD2. CDR3 length: 14 residues. Losses at the gene ends were 9 bases for V and 11 bases for J; bases not matched to a gene: 17. The CDR3 region is CASSTGGRGNEQYF. The CDR3 DNA is TGTGCCAGTTCTACTGGCGGGAGAGGTAATGAGCAGTATTTT.

The rearrangement joins TRBV7-9 to TRBJ2-3, with a tentative D call TRBD2 (5 bases). The J call may be incorrect, as the DNA end agrees better with TRBJ2-6. The V gene's germline CDR1 is SEHNR and CDR2 FQNEAQ (reference sequence). The CDR3 consists of 16 residues. CDR3 sequence (DNA): TGTGCCAGCAGCTTAGCGCCCGGGATCGGGGCCAACGTCCTGACTTTC. It translates to CASSLAPGIGANVLTF.

The J gene is TRBJ2-7, the V gene TRBV6-2 or TRBV6-3; tentative D call: TRBD1 (6 bases). Germline lookup yields CDR1 MNHEY and CDR2 SVGEGT. V lost 4 bases to trimming and J lost 3 bases, with 13 bases between them. This CDR3 is 14 amino acids long. CDR3 coding DNA: TGTGCCAGCAGTTTTAACAGGGACCTCTACGAGCAGTACTTC. Protein product: CASSFNRDLYEQYF.

This clonotype was observed once. This chain connects TRBV20-1 to TRBJ1-2; D is undetermined. The V end lost 0 bases, the J end lost 4 bases, and 15 bases lay between the germline ends. CDR1 and CDR2 from the germline V gene are DFQATT and SNEGSKA (reference sequence). The CDR3 is 15 amino acids. CDR3 sequence reads: CSARDYLTPFYGYTF. The CDR3 coding sequence is TGCAGTGCTAGAGATTATCTGACACCATTCTATGGCTACACCTTC.

The sample holds many counts of this clonotype. This sequence joins TRBV7-3 and TRBJ2-3; 8 nucleotides match TRBD2. Unmatched junction bases numbered 18, after V lost 5 bases and J lost 14 bases. This CDR3 has 15 residues. Germline CDR1 and CDR2: SGHTA and FQGTGA. CDR3 DNA: TGTGCCAGCAGCACGGGACTAGGCGACACCGGGGAGCTGTATTTT. This translates into CASSTGLGDTGELYF.

The chain links TRBV29-1 to TRBJ2-5; a weak D match, TRBD2 (6 bases). Deletions cut 4 bases from V and 5 bases from J, with 11 bases between. The CDR3 sequence is 12 residues long. Germline CDR1 is SQVTM and CDR2 is ANQGSEA. The CDR3, as DNA: TGCAGCGTTGTTGGGGGGTGGGAGACCCAGTACTTC. This codes for CSVVGGWETQYF.

J is TRBJ1-1 and V is TRBV10-3; TRBD1 is a possible D gene (6 bases). V was clipped by 10 bases and J by 0 bases, with 12 bases between them. The length of the CDR3 is 13 residues. CDR1 is ENHRY and CDR2 is SYGVKD in the germline V gene. CDR3 in amino acids: CATVQGMNTEAFF. CDR3 in DNA: TGTGCCACCGTACAGGGCATGAACACTGAAGCTTTCTTT.

This clonotype has only a few counts. It may be a read error: a sequence one base away is much more abundant. V usage is TRBV18 and J usage is TRBJ2-5; D is uncertain. The CDR3 is 13 residues long. CDR1 KGHSH and CDR2 LQKENI come from the germline V gene. V gave up 5 bases and J gave up 11 bases, with 18 bases separating them. In DNA form, the CDR3 reads TGTGCCAGCTCAGCTGGGCGGATCAATGAGCAGTACTTC. It encodes CASSAGRINEQYF.

CDR3 coding DNA: TGTGCCAGCAGTTCCGGGACTAGCTTATACAATGAGCAGTTCTTC. Amino acids: CASSSGTSLYNEQFF. The rearrangement joins TRBV27 to TRBJ2-3; 9 bases line up with TRBD2. The J call is uncertain, as TRBJ2-1 better fits the DNA end. The CDR3 covers 15 residues. Germline V gene data show CDR1 as MNHEY and CDR2 as SMNVEV (reference sequence).

By sample share, this clonotype is medium-sized. The chain uses TRBV6-1 and TRBJ2-5; D not resolved. The CDR3 is 14 residues long. The V and J ends lost 4 bases and 7 bases respectively, with 16 bases between them. Germline V gene lookup returns CDR1 MNHNS and CDR2 SASEGT. CDR3 DNA sequence: TGTGCCAGCAGTGCGGGCGGATCGGATGGGACCCAGTACTTC. It encodes CASSAGGSDGTQYF.

This clonotype was seen ten or more times. The chain recombines TRBV13 with TRBJ1-5; maybe TRBD1 (6 bases). Germline-derived CDR1 and CDR2 are PRHDT and FYEKMQ (reference sequence). Trimming took 4 bases from V and 2 from J, leaving 12 bases between them. This CDR3 comprises 15 residues. CDR3 region: CASSSSQGGNQPQHF. The CDR3 DNA sequence: TGTGCCAGCAGCTCGTCACAGGGTGGCAATCAGCCCCAGCATTTT.

This clonotype was seen only a few times. This rearrangement joins TRBV7-2 to TRBJ2-1; no firm D call. V shed 1 base and J shed 1 base, with 5 bases lying between them. The CDR3 is made up of 14 amino acids. Per germline, CDR1 SGHTA and CDR2 FQGNSA. The CDR3 coding sequence is TGTGCCAGCAGCTTAGGGCTGTCCTACAATGAGCAGTTCTTC. Encoded protein: CASSLGLSYNEQFF.

A word on this clonotype: At one end, the junction sequence differs from germline, possibly due to a read error. This chain uses TRBV27 with TRBJ2-5; no clear D. This CDR3 has 13 amino acids. Germline V gives CDR1 MNHEY, CDR2 SMNVEV (reference sequence). CDR3 region: CASSWKAADTHYF. In DNA form, the CDR3 reads TGTGCCAGCAGTTGGAAGGCCGCCGATACGCACTATTTT.

The J gene is TRBJ1-2, the V gene TRBV24-1, with D possibly matching TRBD1 (5 bases). The CDR3 contains 14 residues. V was cut by 2 bases and J by 7 bases, with 13 bases left in between. From germline, CDR1 is KGHDR and CDR2 SFDVKD. DNA of the CDR3: TGTGCCACCAGTGATTCCCCCCAGGGTGGTGGCTACACCTTC. Protein: CATSDSPQGGGYTF.

There are a few counts of this clonotype. The chain employs TRBV12-3 or TRBV12-4 and TRBJ2-5; no clear D. This CDR3 is built from 12 residues. Trimming took 6 bases from V and 0 from J, leaving 5 bases between them. CDR3 nucleotides: TGTGCCAGCAGGTGGAACCAAGAGACCCAGTACTTC. It yields the protein CASRWNQETQYF.